Following are 18 T cell receptor beta chains from one sample sequenced in a study of blood T cell repertoires in COVID-19. The repertoire was sequenced with immunoSEQ multiplex PCR; TCRdb's copy has only in-frame clones and lacks some. The sample consists of around 86,000 clones, about 83% of them appearing once. The sample taken for sequencing was peripheral blood. The source of these receptors is a woman older than 75 with acute or convalescent COVID-19.

CDR3 loop: CASSPRASYEQYF. The CDR3, as DNA: TGTGCCAGCAGCCCCAGGGCCTCCTACGAGCAGTACTTC. The chain combines TRBV5-4 with TRBJ2-7, with D tentatively TRBD1 (5 bases). CDR1 is SGHNT and CDR2 is YYREEE in the germline V gene (reference sequence). Trimming removed 4 bases at V and 0 bases at J, with 8 bases between. There are 13 residues in the CDR3.

This clone has a handful of counts. The CDR3 DNA follows: TGTGCCAGCACCCCGGGACTGCGGAAAAATGAGCAGTTCTTC. It codes for CASTPGLRKNEQFF. The gene calls are TRBV6-6 and TRBJ2-1; D perhaps matches TRBD2 (6 bases). Germline values: CDR1 MNHNY, CDR2 SVGAGI (reference sequence). The CDR3 extends over 14 amino acids. Trimming removed 7 bases from V and 7 bases from J, with 17 bases in between.

The chain has TRBV7-2 and TRBJ2-3, with 13 bases identical to TRBD2. Germline lookup yields CDR1 SGHTA and CDR2 FQGNSA. The CDR3 is 15 amino acids. The V and J ends lost 5 bases and 4 bases, in that order; junction bases with no gene match: 3. The CDR3, as DNA: TGTGCCAGCAGCCTGACTAGCGGGAGGTCAGATACGCAGTATTTT. Amino acid sequence: CASSLTSGRSDTQYF.

This rearrangement joins TRBV15 to TRBJ2-7; weak D call: TRBD2 (5 bases). Germline CDR1 is LNHNV and CDR2 is YYDKDF (reference sequence). Trimming cost V 1 base and J 1 base, with 11 bases left between them. There are 15 residues in the CDR3. The CDR3 DNA follows: TGTGCCACCAGCAGAGGAGCCGGGGATTCCTACGAGCAGTACTTC. Encoded protein: CATSRGAGDSYEQYF.

This clone was picked up many times. The chain carries TRBV19 and TRBJ1-2, with TRBD1 matching over 8 bases. The CDR3 extends over 16 amino acids. The V and J ends lost 5 bases and 1 base, in that order; junction bases with no gene match: 9. Germline V lookup: CDR1 LNHDA, CDR2 SQIVND (reference sequence). The CDR3 DNA follows: TGTGCCAGTAGTGTCCTACAGGGGGGGGTTAACTATGGCTACACCTTC. The encoded protein is CASSVLQGGVNYGYTF.

V gene TRBV27 combines with J gene TRBJ2-1; the match to TRBD2 covers 13 bases. CDR1 is MNHEY and CDR2 is SMNVEV in the germline V gene (reference sequence). V shed 8 bases and J 2 bases; nucleotides not matched to a gene: 0. This CDR3 is 14 amino acids long. The CDR3 nucleotides read TGTGCCAGCGGGACTAGCGGGACCTACAATGAGCAGTTCTTC. Translated, it gives CASGTSGTYNEQFF.

The rearrangement links TRBV5-1 to TRBJ2-3, with 9 bases matching TRBD1. Germline lookup yields CDR1 SGHRS and CDR2 YFSETQ. The V gene end was trimmed by 4 bases and the J gene end by 6 bases; junction bases not matched to a gene: 3. CDR3 size: 13 residues. The CDR3 protein is CASSATGGDTQYF. In DNA form, the CDR3 reads TGCGCCAGCAGCGCGACAGGGGGGGATACGCAGTATTTT. The full variable domain, its missing parts supplied by reference TRBV5-1 and TRBJ2-3, is KAGVTQTPRYLIKTRGQQVTLSCSPISGHRSVSWYQQTPGQGLQFLFEYFSETQRNKGNFPGRFSGRQFSNSRSEMNVSTLELGDSALYLCASSATGGDTQYFGPGTRLTVL.

The CDR3 protein is CASDGGPGELFF. The CDR3 nucleotides read TGTGCCAGCGATGGAGGGCCCGGGGAGCTGTTTTTT. The chain joins TRBV6-5 to TRBJ2-2, with D possibly matching TRBD2 (6 bases). Germline CDR1 reads MNHEY; CDR2 reads SVGAGI. Trimming removed 8 bases from V and 6 bases from J, with 10 bases in between. This CDR3 region has 12 residues.

This CDR3 is CASKNADYTQYF. The CDR3 region has the DNA TGTGCCAGCAAAAATGCGGACTATACGCAGTATTTT. The rearrangement uses TRBV12-3 or TRBV12-4 and TRBJ2-3, with D maybe TRBD2 (5 bases). Trimming took 7 bases from V and 7 from J, leaving 12 bases between them. This CDR3 contains 12 residues.

For the CDR3, the DNA is TGTGCCAGCAGCCCAAGTCGGAGGACCCAGTACTTC. Its protein is CASSPSRRTQYF. The rearrangement links TRBV11-2 to TRBJ2-5; D not certain. The germline CDR1 and CDR2 sequences are SGHAT and FQNNGV. Deletions cut 5 bases from V and 7 bases from J, with 11 bases between. CDR3 length: 12 amino acids.

This clone was recorded a few times. The gene calls are TRBV28 and TRBJ2-5, with a possible D match to TRBD2 (7 bases). CDR1 and CDR2 (germline): MDHEN, SYDVKM. V gave up 5 bases and J gave up 5 bases, with 12 bases separating them. The CDR3 sequence is 13 residues long. CDR3 in DNA: TGTGCCAGCAGTGGGGGGGCCCGGGAGACCCAGTACTTC. It translates to CASSGGARETQYF. Using reference TRBV28 and TRBJ2-5 for the parts outside the CDR3, the full variable domain is DVKVTQSSRYLVKRTGEKVFLECVQDMDHENMFWYRQDPGLGLRLIYFSYDVKMKEKGDIPEGYSVSREKKERFSLILESASTNQTSMYLCASSGGARETQYFGPGTRLLVL.

The gene calls are TRBV2 and TRBJ1-1; D perhaps matches TRBD1 (5 bases). From germline, CDR1 is SNHLY and CDR2 FYNNEI. The CDR3 covers 14 residues. The V end lost 6 bases, the J end lost 2 bases, and 13 bases lay between the germline ends. This CDR3 reads CASSQRGGNTEAFF. The CDR3 DNA reads TGTGCCAGCAGCCAGAGGGGAGGAAACACTGAAGCTTTCTTT.

This rearrangement joins TRBV27 to TRBJ1-2; 7 positions agree with TRBD1. Germline trimming cut 5 bases from V and 3 bases from J; bases unmatched to any gene: 9. Germline V gives CDR1 MNHEY, CDR2 SMNVEV (reference sequence). The CDR3 spans 15 residues. The CDR3 coding sequence is TGTGCCAGCAGTCCACGACAGGGCTGGTACTATGGCTACACCTTC. It is translated as CASSPRQGWYYGYTF.

CDR3 amino acids: CATSRDQGPDTQYF. The CDR3 region has the DNA TGTGCCACCAGCAGAGATCAGGGCCCAGATACGCAGTATTTT. The chain couples TRBV15 to TRBJ2-3, with D perhaps matching TRBD1 (5 bases). The V gene lost 0 bases and the J gene lost 4 bases, with 8 bases spanning the gap. The CDR3 contains 14 residues. Germline V gene lookup returns CDR1 LNHNV and CDR2 YYDKDF (reference sequence).

V and J are TRBV9 and TRBJ1-6, with a tentative D call TRBD1 (6 bases). The CDR3 loop spans 16 amino acids. V was pared by 3 bases and J by 0 bases, with 10 bases between. CDR1 and CDR2 from the germline V gene are SGDLS and YYNGEE. The CDR3 protein is CASSGTDSSYNSPLHF. DNA of the CDR3: TGTGCCAGCAGCGGGACAGACAGCTCCTATAATTCACCCCTCCACTTT.

This clone came up once. The CDR3 DNA reads TGTGCCAGCTCTCCCGGGACAGGGGGCATCCGGAGCCAGCCCCAGCATTTT. It yields the protein CASSPGTGGIRSQPQHF. V is TRBV18 and J is TRBJ1-5, with 12 bases that match TRBD1. The CDR3 contains 17 residues. V was clipped by 6 bases and J by 7 bases; unmatched bases: 13. Germline CDR1 KGHSH, CDR2 LQKENI. Full variable domain (missing parts from reference TRBV18 and TRBJ1-5): NAGVMQNPRHLVRRRGQEARLRCSPMKGHSHVYWYRQLPEEGLKFMVYLQKENIIDESGMPKERFSAEFPKEGPSILRIQQVVRGDSAAYFCASSPGTGGIRSQPQHFGDGTRLSIL.

This chain links TRBV5-5 with TRBJ2-3; D possibly corresponds to TRBD1 (6 bases). The CDR3 loop spans 13 amino acids. The ends were cut back, 4 bases at V and 6 bases at J, with 12 bases in the middle. Germline V CDR1 and CDR2: SGHKS, YYEKEE (reference sequence). As DNA, the CDR3 is TGTGCCAGCAGCCTCAACAGGGACGATACGCAGTATTTT. As protein: CASSLNRDDTQYF.

This chain uses TRBV5-1 with TRBJ1-4; D ambiguous. Germline assignment: CDR1 SGHRS and CDR2 YFSETQ. V was cut by 4 bases and J by 0 bases, with 13 bases left in between. The CDR3 is 16 amino acids. The CDR3 nucleotides are TGCGCCAGCAGCGTGGGCAGGCCTGCAACTAATGAAAAACTGTTTTTT. It codes for CASSVGRPATNEKLFF. The full variable domain, in which reference TRBV5-1 and TRBJ1-4 provide the parts outside the CDR3, is KAGVTQTPRYLIKTRGQQVTLSCSPISGHRSVSWYQQTPGQGLQFLFEYFSETQRNKGNFPGRFSGRQFSNSRSEMNVSTLELGDSALYLCASSVGRPATNEKLFFGSGTQLSVL.